Sequencing of this T cell receptor (beta chain) was carried out in a study of Graves' ophthalmopathy and Graves' hyperthyroidism. At the level of the study: Investigators collected peripheral blood at initial diagnosis, before any treatment was given.

Amplification from RNA transcripts yielded the TCR beta CDR3 regions. HTBI-primed RT-PCR formed the first round, and a multiplex PCR formed the second. TCRdb passed the multiplex PCR reads through MiXCR, listing each CDR3 protein once. The sample includes 200,000 to 250,000 distinct CDR3 sequences, 40% to 50% seen only once; the top ten take roughly half. With a duration under 3 months, ophthalmopathy in the donors showed moderate-to-severe activity, CAS ≥3 and NOSPECS ≥4. Thyroid ultrasound, orbital computed tomography, TRAb, serum thyroxine and clinical symptoms formed the basis of diagnosis. This clonotype was counted only a few times. Germline V gene lookup returns CDR1 SEHNR and CDR2 FQNEAQ (reference sequence). V was cut by 5 bases and J by 4 bases, with 14 bases left in between. CDR3 length: 14 amino acids.

The chain joins TRBV7-9 to TRBJ1-2; TRBD1 might be the D (6 bases). Sequenced sample: peripheral blood. This TCR was recovered from an adult man with Graves' ophthalmopathy. The CDR3 DNA follows: TGTGCCAGCAGCCACCGGACAGATATCTATGGCTACACCTTC. It specifies CASSHRTDIYGYTF.